The 22 T cell receptor beta chains below were found in one sample sequenced in a study of early T cells in non-severe SARS-CoV-2 infection. Each CDR3 protein gets one entry after TCRdb re-called the 5' RACE reads with MiXCR. This table holds over 85,000 distinct CDR3 sequences, approximately 14% found once. The sequencing sample was made of whole blood. The receptors shown here come from an adult who was a healthcare worker with PCR-confirmed SARS-CoV-2 infection or an uninfected control (not recorded which).

This clonotype has a count of ten or more. The chain recombines TRBV7-2 with TRBJ2-7; D unresolved. The CDR3 consists of 13 residues. V shed 3 bases and J shed 8 bases, with 14 bases lying between them. In germline, CDR1 is SGHTA, CDR2 FQGNSA. In DNA, the CDR3 is TGTGCCAGCAGCTTTCCTTCTCTCGACAAGCAGTACTTC. This codes for CASSFPSLDKQYF.

This chain links TRBV20-1 with TRBJ1-5; 10 nucleotides agree with TRBD1. Germline assignment: CDR1 DFQATT and CDR2 SNEGSKA (reference sequence). The CDR3 contains 16 residues. The ends lost 0 bases at V and 3 bases at J; junction bases unmatched: 5. The CDR3 loop reads CSAREDRGDINQPQHF. CDR3 sequence (DNA): TGCAGTGCTAGAGAGGACAGGGGGGATATCAATCAGCCCCAGCATTTT.

This clonotype was recorded many times. This chain joins TRBV5-4 and TRBJ1-4; D may be TRBD1 (5 bases). Germline assignment: CDR1 SGHNT and CDR2 YYREEE (reference sequence). This CDR3 contains 17 residues. V was clipped by 1 base and J by 3 bases, with 16 bases between them. The CDR3 region has the DNA TGTGCCAGCAGCTTGTCGGGGACGGGCAGGGCTAATGAAAAACTGTTTTTT. Its translation: CASSLSGTGRANEKLFF.

This clonotype came up many times. The V and J genes are TRBV7-8 and TRBJ2-3; the match to TRBD2 covers 12 bases. The CDR3 has 15 residues. Germline V gene sequence: CDR1 SGHVS, CDR2 FQNEAQ. J lost 9 bases, V lost 5 bases, and 9 bases had no gene match. CDR3 residues: CASSETSGRTATQYF. The CDR3, as DNA: TGTGCCAGCAGCGAGACTAGCGGGAGAACTGCGACGCAGTATTTT.

This clonotype was recorded many times. The chain joins TRBV4-3 to TRBJ2-1, with D maybe TRBD2 (6 bases). This CDR3 comprises 15 residues. Trimming took 1 base from V and 7 from J, leaving 14 bases between them. Germline values: CDR1 LGHNA, CDR2 YSLEER. As DNA, the CDR3 is TGCGCCAGCAGCCAAGGAGCGGGCCGGGAGAATGAGCAGTTCTTC. Translating gives CASSQGAGRENEQFF.

The CDR3 nucleotides read TGTGCCAGCAGTGCAATCGAGGGGGGAAGAGGGGAGCTGTTTTTT. The encoded protein is CASSAIEGGRGELFF. The rearrangement links TRBV2 to TRBJ2-2, with D possibly being TRBD1 or TRBD2 (6 bases each). V shed 4 bases and J shed 8 bases, with 17 bases lying between them. The CDR3 consists of 15 residues. The germline CDR1 and CDR2 sequences are SNHLY and FYNNEI.

V usage is TRBV13 and J usage is TRBJ2-3; 10 bases map to TRBD2. Germline-derived CDR1 and CDR2 are PRHDT and FYEKMQ (reference sequence). Trimming removed 5 bases from V and 2 bases from J; junction bases left unmatched: 10. This CDR3 has 17 amino acids. As DNA, the CDR3 is TGTGCCAGCAGCCAAAAACGGACTAGCGGCAACACAGATACGCAGTATTTT. Translation: CASSQKRTSGNTDTQYF.

With respect to this clonotype: A much larger clone sits a single nucleotide away, making a read error possible. This chain links TRBV5-4 with TRBJ2-1; D not certain. This CDR3 is built from 15 residues. Germline CDR1 SGHNT, CDR2 YYREEE (reference sequence). The CDR3: CASSPPGTTYNEQLF. In DNA, the CDR3 is TGTGCCAGCAGCCCCCCGGGCACCACCTACAATGAGCAGCTCTTC.

This clonotype came up many times. The gene calls are TRBV28 and TRBJ1-1, with TRBD1 identical over 7 bases. The CDR3 is 14 residues long. V dropped 1 base and J dropped 1; count of bases not matched to a gene: 0. Germline V gene lookup returns CDR1 MDHEN and CDR2 SYDVKM. The CDR3 loop is CASSLSGGNTEAFF. CDR3 sequence (DNA): TGTGCCAGCAGTTTATCAGGGGGGAACACTGAAGCTTTCTTT.

CDR3 in amino acids: CASSQDHSQGAPRGQYF. CDR3 nucleotide sequence: TGCGCCAGCAGCCAAGATCATTCACAGGGGGCGCCCAGGGGGCAGTACTTC. The V gene is TRBV4-3, the J gene TRBJ2-7; 9 positions agree with TRBD1. Unmatched junction bases numbered 15, after V lost 0 bases and J lost 9 bases. The CDR3 totals 17 residues. The V gene's germline CDR1 is LGHNA and CDR2 YSLEER.

This clonotype was observed at least ten times. This chain uses TRBV3-1 with TRBJ2-7; D remains ambiguous. CDR1 is LGHDT and CDR2 is YNNKEL in the germline V gene (reference sequence). Trimming shortened V by 0 bases and J by 2 bases, and 11 bases separated the two germline ends. The CDR3 totals 15 residues. CDR3 DNA sequence: TGTGCCAGCAGCCAAGACCCCGCTGCCCCCTACGAGCAGTACTTC. Its protein product is CASSQDPAAPYEQYF.

This clonotype was picked up many times. V is TRBV12-3 or TRBV12-4 and J is TRBJ1-5, with D unclear. The CDR3 runs to 12 residues. V lost 6 bases, J lost 7 bases, and 10 bases lay in between. The CDR3 DNA follows: TGTGCCAGCAGAAGTTTGGACCAGCCCCAGCATTTT. Residues: CASRSLDQPQHF.

This clonotype was seen many times. V and J are TRBV21-1 and TRBJ2-7; the listed D gene, TRBD1, was not tested against the DNA. TRBV21-1 is a listed pseudogene. This CDR3 comprises 13 residues. The CDR3 sequence: CASTPDAAYEQYF. The CDR3 DNA reads TGTGCCAGCACCCCCGACGCTGCCTACGAGCAGTACTTC.

The rearrangement uses TRBV20-1 and TRBJ1-4, with D possibly being TRBD1 (5 bases). The V end lost 6 bases, the J end lost 1 base, and 15 bases lay between the germline ends. The V gene's germline CDR1 is DFQATT and CDR2 SNEGSKA (reference sequence). The length of the CDR3 is 15 residues. The CDR3 spells CSAPRQGKTNEKLFF. The CDR3, as DNA: TGCAGTGCCCCAAGGCAGGGCAAAACTAATGAAAAACTGTTTTTT.

This clonotype has ten or more counts. This sequence joins TRBV7-9 and TRBJ2-5; the match to TRBD2 covers 9 bases. The CDR3 is 17 residues long. Germline CDR1 reads SEHNR; CDR2 reads FQNEAQ (reference sequence). V shed 2 bases, J shed 5 bases, and the junction held 12 bases outside the gene matches. In nucleotides, the CDR3 is TGTGCCAGCAGCTTACGGGTCATAGCGGGAGTCTCGGAGACCCAGTACTTC. This gives the protein CASSLRVIAGVSETQYF.

This clonotype was picked up a small number of times. This CDR3 reads CSARGLAGDGETQYF. The DNA of the CDR3 is TGCAGTGCTAGAGGACTAGCGGGAGATGGTGAGACCCAGTACTTC. V gene TRBV20-1 combines with J gene TRBJ2-5; 12 positions agree with TRBD2. Per the germline V gene, CDR1 is DFQATT and CDR2 is SNEGSKA (reference sequence). With V trimmed by 1 base and J by 5 bases, 5 bases remained unmatched. The CDR3 has 15 amino acids.

This chain connects TRBV28 to TRBJ2-2; D perhaps matches TRBD1 (5 bases). Germline lookup yields CDR1 MDHEN and CDR2 SYDVKM. V gave up 3 bases and J gave up 0 bases, with 11 bases separating them. The CDR3 has 16 amino acids. The CDR3 coding sequence is TGTGCCAGCAGTTTTGGGGCGGTATCGAACACCGGGGAGCTGTTTTTT. This encodes CASSFGAVSNTGELFF.

There are many counts of this clonotype. Written as DNA, the CDR3 is TGTGCCAGCAGTTTCTCAGGAGCGGGAGACTCCTACGAGCAGTACTTC. It is translated as CASSFSGAGDSYEQYF. The J gene is TRBJ2-7, the V gene TRBV27; 8 nucleotides agree with TRBD2. Germline assignment: CDR1 MNHEY and CDR2 SMNVEV (reference sequence). This CDR3 has 16 amino acids. With 3 bases clipped from V and 0 bases from J, the junction kept 7 bases outside the gene matches.

The rearrangement joins TRBV4-1 to TRBJ2-7; no firm D call. Germline assignment: CDR1 MGHRA and CDR2 YSYEKL. The CDR3 consists of 14 residues. V lost 1 base, J lost 2 bases, and 9 bases lay in between. The CDR3 sequence: CASSQVWGPYEQYF. The DNA for the CDR3 is TGCGCCAGCAGCCAAGTATGGGGTCCCTACGAGCAGTACTTC.

This clonotype was seen a few times. The rearrangement joins TRBV7-2 to TRBJ2-5; TRBD2 agrees at 7 bases. J gave up 0 bases and V 5 bases, and 9 bases lay outside the gene matches. Germline V gene sequence: CDR1 SGHTA, CDR2 FQGNSA. The length of the CDR3 is 16 residues. The CDR3 bases are TGTGCCAGCAGCGCCCGGCCTAGCGGATACCAAGAGACCCAGTACTTC. This gives the protein CASSARPSGYQETQYF.

The table lists this clonotype with many counts. The chain links TRBV29-1 to TRBJ1-1, with D tentatively TRBD1 (5 bases). The CDR3 runs to 13 residues. V shed 4 bases and J shed 7 bases, with 16 bases lying between them. From germline, CDR1 is SQVTM and CDR2 ANQGSEA. In DNA form, the CDR3 reads TGCAGCGTTGGGGGCGCCCAAAGATATGAAGCTTTCTTT. As protein: CSVGGAQRYEAFF.

This rearrangement joins TRBV7-2 to TRBJ2-3; 8 positions agree with TRBD2. Germline V gives CDR1 SGHTA, CDR2 FQGNSA. The CDR3 contains 18 residues. The V gene end was trimmed by 1 base and the J gene end by 0 bases; junction bases not matched to a gene: 9. The CDR3 sequence: CASSLESLAGFSTDTQYF. DNA of the CDR3: TGTGCCAGCAGCTTAGAGAGCCTAGCGGGCTTTAGCACAGATACGCAGTATTTT.